This TCR beta chain appears in the sequencing data of a study of T cell responses to AZD1222 COVID-19 vaccine. Whole-study results and caveats: Females made up more of the donors, who were largely white British, and clonal diversity may have come out too low. The number of AZD1222 recipients seropositive at baseline was only six. There were repertoire samples only from the period after the peak T cell response.

The data were produced by immunoSEQ multiplex PCR, yet TCRdb's version contains in-frame clones alone and is incomplete. The data show approximately 160,000 clones, about nine tenths seen once. Comment on this clone: Its target is not known.

Trimming took 3 bases from V and 2 from J; bases not matched to a gene: 4. Germline values: CDR1 SGHTA, CDR2 FQGNSA. The CDR3 is 15 amino acids. The chain uses TRBV7-2 and TRBJ2-7, with TRBD1 identical over 10 bases. The sample here was peripheral blood, taken on day 0 of MenACWY control vaccination. The clonotype comes from an adult in good health. In nucleotides, the CDR3 is TGTGCCAGCAGCTTGGGACAGGGGCTGGCCTACGAGCAGTACTTC. Residues: CASSLGQGLAYEQYF.